The clone carrying this TCR beta chain occurred once. The same CDR3 arises from other DNA sequences in this sample as well. The data derive from a study of blood T cell repertoires in COVID-19. Study background: COVID-19 samples from acute and convalescent phases originated in the United States, Italy and Spain. PBMCs, B-cell-depleted T cells, or T cells provided the cDNA or gDNA that made up the material.

Germline lookup yields CDR1 SEHNR and CDR2 FQNEAQ (reference sequence). Trimming removed 0 bases from V and 4 bases from J, with 12 bases in between. The CDR3 is 15 residues long. Per the original data handling: Amplifying reference gene primers gave estimates of nucleated cell counts. TCRdb's table, derived via immunoSEQ multiplex PCR, lists solely in-frame clones and lacks some. The DNA was the basis for D and trimming; V, J and clone size are from that table. The table has 99,000 or so clones, 81% seen once. The sequence was collected from a man at least 80 years old with acute or convalescent COVID-19. The sample consisted of peripheral blood. V and J are TRBV7-9 and TRBJ2-5, with a possible D match to TRBD1 (6 bases). As DNA, the CDR3 is TGTGCCAGCAGCTTAGCGTCCGGCAGGGGAGAGACCCAGTACTTC. Protein sequence: CASSLASGRGETQYF. The full variable domain, its missing parts supplied by reference TRBV7-9 and TRBJ2-5, is DTGVSQNPRHKITKRGQNVTFRCDPISEHNRLYWYRQTLGQGPEFLTYFQNEAQLEKSRLLSDRFSAERPKGSFSTLEIQRTEQGDSAMYLCASSLASGRGETQYFGPGTRLLVL.